This paragraph covers one T cell receptor beta chain sequence. These data belong to a study of radiation and T cells in renal cell carcinoma. The method was immunoSEQ multiplex PCR; TCRdb's version includes in-frame clones alone and lacks a portion of them. The table lists about 140,000 clones, approximately 82% of them singletons, with roughly 25% in the top ten. The time point is: baseline pretreatment blood. Treatment indicated: 15 Gy SBRT to primary tumor, nephrectomy 4 weeks later. This receptor was identified in a woman aged 45 to 65 with renal cell carcinoma. This specimen consisted of blood, obtained from a patient whose treatment included radiotherapy and nephrectomy.

The CDR3 spells CASSLGQNTGELFF. DNA of the CDR3: TGCGCCAGCAGCTTGGGGCAGAACACCGGGGAGCTGTTTTTT. This chain links TRBV5-1 with TRBJ2-2, with D uncertain. V lost 0 bases to trimming and J lost 1 base, with 4 bases between them. The CDR3 sequence is 14 residues long. The germline CDR1 and CDR2 sequences are SGHRS and YFSETQ.